These 24 T cell receptor beta chains were all obtained from the same sample, sequenced in a study of blood T cells in healthy people across ages (dated by TCRdb to 2015 to 2017). The protocol used for the library was 5' RACE. These reads were obtained on an Illumina HiSeq 2500. A second roughly 7 to 11 cycle PCR used a sample-barcoded 5' primer and a J-beta primer mix. The raw public data were reprocessed by TCRdb itself: fastp quality trimming at Q25, MiXCR clonotype calling, in-frame beta chains only. All rows with the same CDR3 protein become a single entry with the most common DNA and genes. The sample data list more than 1,000,000 distinct CDR3 sequences, and under 30% of these were observed just once. The ten largest account for approximately 0.7% of the sample. The sample was also linked to a second study, of T cells of mothers and their children.

Sequenced sample: blood. Receptors originate from a girl aged 2 to 10 in good health.

The chain is built from TRBV5-6 and TRBJ1-2; D might be TRBD1 (5 bases). Deletions cut 0 bases from V and 8 bases from J, with 14 bases between. This CDR3 has 14 residues. Per germline, CDR1 SGHDT and CDR2 YYEEEE. CDR3 loop: CASSLAGGERGYTF. The DNA for the CDR3 is TGTGCCAGCAGCTTGGCCGGAGGGGAGAGGGGCTACACCTTC.

This rearrangement joins TRBV7-2 to TRBJ2-4; TRBD2 agrees at 11 bases. Unmatched junction bases numbered 13, after V lost 5 bases and J lost 7 bases. The CDR3 runs to 17 residues. Germline V gene data show CDR1 as SGHTA and CDR2 as FQGNSA. CDR3 in DNA: TGTGCCAGCAGCCTGGGGGTAGCGGGAGGGACGGGGAACATTCAGTACTTC. Translation: CASSLGVAGGTGNIQYF. The full variable domain, in which reference TRBV7-2 and TRBJ2-4 provide the parts outside the CDR3, is GAGVSQSPSNKVTEKGKDVELRCDPISGHTALYWYRQSLGQGLEFLIYFQGNSAPDKSGLPSDRFSAERTGGSVSTLTIQRTQQEDSAVYLCASSLGVAGGTGNIQYFGAGTRLSVL.

The sample holds a few counts of this clonotype. This chain uses TRBV4-1 with TRBJ1-2, with a possible D match to TRBD1 (5 bases). The V gene lost 0 bases and the J gene lost 4 bases, with 9 bases spanning the gap. The V gene's germline CDR1 is MGHRA and CDR2 YSYEKL. The CDR3 extends over 14 amino acids. The CDR3 spells CASSQESGPYGYTF. In DNA, the CDR3 is TGCGCCAGCAGCCAAGAATCGGGGCCCTATGGCTACACCTTC.

This chain links TRBV12-3 or TRBV12-4 with TRBJ1-5; D perhaps matches TRBD1 (6 bases). The CDR3 contains 15 residues. The V end was cut by 5 bases, the J end by 4 bases, with 15 bases between. In DNA form, the CDR3 reads TGTGCCAGCAGTCTGTCCAGGGGCCAAAATCAGCCCCAGCATTTT. This gives the protein CASSLSRGQNQPQHF.

J is TRBJ2-5 and V is TRBV29-1; D gene unclear. In germline, CDR1 is SQVTM, CDR2 ANQGSEA. This CDR3 contains 12 residues. V was trimmed by 7 bases and J by 4 bases, leaving 13 bases between them. This CDR3 is CSGGTAPETQYF. The CDR3 coding sequence is TGCAGCGGTGGAACGGCACCAGAGACCCAGTACTTC.

The chain uses TRBV27 and TRBJ1-1; D gene uncertain. This CDR3 region has 14 residues. Deletions cut 5 bases from V and 4 bases from J, with 14 bases between. Germline CDR1 MNHEY, CDR2 SMNVEV (reference sequence). The CDR3 DNA is TGTGCCAGCAGTCTAACAACCCTGGGCACTGAAGCTTTCTTT. Its translation: CASSLTTLGTEAFF.

This clonotype turned up a few times. The genes are TRBV6-5 and TRBJ2-3; tentative D call: TRBD2 (6 bases). Trimming left V 0 bases short and J 6 bases short, with 16 bases between. Germline V gene lookup returns CDR1 MNHEY and CDR2 SVGAGI. This CDR3 is built from 16 residues. In DNA, the CDR3 is TGTGCCAGCAGTTACTCGCCGCGGGACCTGGGGGATACGCAGTATTTT. Translation: CASSYSPRDLGDTQYF.

The chain employs TRBV5-1 and TRBJ2-1; 13 nucleotides agree with TRBD2. The CDR3 has 16 residues. V was pared by 4 bases and J by 4 bases, with 5 bases of the junction left unmatched. CDR1 and CDR2 from the germline V gene are SGHRS and YFSETQ. CDR3 loop: CASSRGLAGEYNEQFF. The CDR3 bases are TGCGCCAGCAGCAGAGGACTAGCGGGGGAATACAATGAGCAGTTCTTC.

This clonotype appeared a few times. The chain links TRBV5-1 to TRBJ1-4; 11 nucleotides match TRBD1. V lost 0 bases to trimming and J lost 5 bases; unmatched junction nucleotides: 6. CDR3 length equals 17 residues. Germline CDR1 reads SGHRS; CDR2 reads YFSETQ. CDR3 sequence: CASSLGGTGGFNEKLFF. Written as DNA, the CDR3 is TGCGCCAGCAGCTTGGGAGGGACAGGGGGTTTCAATGAAAAACTGTTTTTT.

This clonotype turned up a few times. The chain recombines TRBV7-2 with TRBJ1-4; perhaps TRBD1 as D (5 bases). This CDR3 has 14 amino acids. Germline V gene sequence: CDR1 SGHTA, CDR2 FQGNSA. V was trimmed by 3 bases and J by 2 bases, leaving 7 bases between them. CDR3 loop: CASSFPGTNEKLFF. The CDR3 DNA reads as TGTGCCAGCAGCTTCCCAGGGACTAATGAAAAACTGTTTTTT.

The genes are TRBV3-1 and TRBJ2-2; 9 bases are shared with TRBD2. Germline V lookup: CDR1 LGHDT, CDR2 YNNKEL (reference sequence). This CDR3 has 15 residues. The ends lost 6 bases at V and 5 bases at J; junction bases unmatched: 7. CDR3 region: CASRASGEGTGELFF. CDR3 in DNA: TGTGCCAGCAGAGCTAGCGGGGAAGGTACCGGGGAGCTGTTTTTT.

The chain carries TRBV4-1 and TRBJ2-7; 8 nucleotides match TRBD1. The V and J ends lost 3 bases and 4 bases, in that order; junction bases with no gene match: 11. The CDR3 covers 16 residues. CDR1 and CDR2 (germline): MGHRA, YSYEKL. CDR3 bases: TGCGCCAGCAGCCATGGGCGCTCAGGGGGCCAGTACGAGCAGTACTTC. This gives the protein CASSHGRSGGQYEQYF.

This clonotype was observed a few times. The V gene is TRBV20-1, the J gene TRBJ2-7; 10 bases match TRBD2. This CDR3 spans 14 amino acids. Trimming at V came to 2 bases and at J to 2 bases, leaving 3 bases not matched to a gene. In germline, CDR1 is DFQATT, CDR2 SNEGSKA (reference sequence). The CDR3 protein is CSARSLAGAYEQYF. CDR3 coding DNA: TGCAGTGCTAGAAGCCTAGCGGGGGCCTACGAGCAGTACTTC.

This clonotype was seen a handful of times. The chain carries TRBV9 and TRBJ2-5, with TRBD2 matching over 10 bases. The assigned J gene may be wrong: the sequence end matches TRBJ2-1 better. This CDR3 has 15 amino acids. CDR1 and CDR2 (germline): SGDLS, YYNGEE. Here the CDR3 DNA reads TGTGCCAGCAGCGATCTAGCGGGAGTGTCCGGTGAGCAGTTCTTC. Its protein is CASSDLAGVSGEQFF.

This clonotype was observed a handful of times. The gene calls are TRBV2 and TRBJ2-5, with a weak D call TRBD2 (5 bases). This CDR3 spans 10 amino acids. The V end lost 2 bases, the J end lost 11 bases, and 6 bases lay between the germline ends. The germline V gene encodes CDR1 SNHLY and CDR2 FYNNEI. Here the CDR3 DNA reads TGTGCCAGCAGTGAATGGGAGCAGTACTTC. This translates into CASSEWEQYF.

This clonotype was counted only a few times. The chain recombines TRBV11-3 with TRBJ2-1; 14 bases agree with TRBD2. Germline CDR1 SGHNT, CDR2 YENEEA. The CDR3 has 15 amino acids. Losses at the gene ends were 7 bases for V and 12 bases for J; bases not matched to a gene: 11. The CDR3 nucleotides are TGTGCCAGCATAGAGACGGGACTAGCGGGAGAATGGCAGTTCTTC. Amino acids: CASIETGLAGEWQFF. The full variable domain, its missing parts supplied by reference TRBV11-3 and TRBJ2-1, is EAGVVQSPRYKIIEKKQPVAFWCNPISGHNTLYWYLQNLGQGPELLIRYENEEAVDDSQLPKDRFSAERLKGVDSTLKIQPAELGDSAVYLCASIETGLAGEWQFFGPGTRLTVL.

The rearrangement links TRBV10-3 to TRBJ2-5, with 7 bases aligning to TRBD2. This CDR3 is 13 amino acids long. V lost 2 bases and J lost 11; bases outside the gene matches: 8. Germline assignment: CDR1 ENHRY and CDR2 SYGVKD. The CDR3 nucleotides read TGTGCCATCAGTGAGACACCATCGCGGGAGCAGTACTTC. This codes for CAISETPSREQYF.

This clonotype has just a few counts. The V and J genes are TRBV7-9 and TRBJ2-5; D not certain. Per germline, CDR1 SEHNR and CDR2 FQNEAQ (reference sequence). CDR3 length: 13 amino acids. V dropped 2 bases and J dropped 5 bases, with 9 bases sitting between them. CDR3 sequence (DNA): TGTGCCAGCAGCTTACTCGATAGCGAGACCCAGTACTTC. Protein sequence: CASSLLDSETQYF.

The chain has TRBV5-1 and TRBJ1-3; 7 nucleotides match TRBD1. This CDR3 comprises 20 residues. Trimming at V came to 2 bases and at J to 2 bases, leaving 19 bases not matched to a gene. The germline V gene encodes CDR1 SGHRS and CDR2 YFSETQ. For the CDR3, the DNA is TGCGCCAGCAGCTTCCTACCGGGACAGACACCAACAGGTACTGGAAACACCATATATTTT. The encoded protein is CASSFLPGQTPTGTGNTIYF.

The chain carries TRBV7-9 and TRBJ2-3; TRBD2 matches at 11 bases. J was trimmed by 2 bases and V by 5 bases; bases with no gene match: 9. Germline CDR1 SEHNR, CDR2 FQNEAQ (reference sequence). CDR3 length: 17 amino acids. CDR3 residues: CASSPTLAGVNTDTQYF. In DNA form, the CDR3 reads TGTGCCAGCAGCCCGACACTAGCGGGGGTCAACACAGATACGCAGTATTTT.

This clonotype showed up many times. The chain employs TRBV10-3 and TRBJ2-5; the D gene is possibly TRBD1 (6 bases). The J call may not be correct, given that the DNA end is closer to TRBJ2-7. Per the germline V gene, CDR1 is ENHRY and CDR2 is SYGVKD. This CDR3 has 16 amino acids. CDR3 DNA: TGTGCCATCAGTGAGGCCCCGGCAGGGGTGCCCTACGAGCAGTACTTC. Protein: CAISEAPAGVPYEQYF.

This clonotype was observed a few times. The chain carries TRBV29-1 and TRBJ2-1; tentative D call: TRBD1 (6 bases). The J call may not be correct, given that the DNA end is closer to TRBJ2-5. Germline V CDR1 and CDR2: SQVTM, ANQGSEA. The CDR3 is 11 residues long. The CDR3 region has the DNA TGCAGCGTCCTGGGGGCAGAGACCCAGTACTTC. The encoded protein is CSVLGAETQYF.

This clonotype was recorded a few times. The rearrangement links TRBV28 to TRBJ2-1; no clear D. With 3 bases removed from V and 3 bases from J, the gap between germline ends came to 18 bases. The CDR3 has 17 residues. CDR1 and CDR2 from the germline V gene are MDHEN and SYDVKM. As DNA, the CDR3 is TGTGCCAGCAGTTTTCTCCACATGAGCTCCTTCTACAATGAGCAGTTCTTC. It translates to CASSFLHMSSFYNEQFF.

This clonotype turned up a few times. This rearrangement joins TRBV9 to TRBJ2-7, with a possible D match to TRBD2 (6 bases). Trimming took off 5 bases at V and 0 bases at J, with 15 bases between the two ends. Germline assignment: CDR1 SGDLS and CDR2 YYNGEE. The CDR3 has 15 residues. The DNA of the CDR3 is TGTGCCAGCAGTCGAAGCGGGCAGAGCTCCTACGAGCAGTACTTC. This encodes CASSRSGQSSYEQYF.